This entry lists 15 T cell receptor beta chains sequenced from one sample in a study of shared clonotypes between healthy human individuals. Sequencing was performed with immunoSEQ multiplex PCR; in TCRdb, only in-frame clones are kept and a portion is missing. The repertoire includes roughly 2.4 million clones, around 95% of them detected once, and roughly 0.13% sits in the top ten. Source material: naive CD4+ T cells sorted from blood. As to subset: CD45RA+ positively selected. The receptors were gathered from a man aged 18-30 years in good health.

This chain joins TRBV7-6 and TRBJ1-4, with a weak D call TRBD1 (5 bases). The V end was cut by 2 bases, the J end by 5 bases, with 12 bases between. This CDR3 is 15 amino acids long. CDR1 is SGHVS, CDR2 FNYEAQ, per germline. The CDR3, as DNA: TGTGCCAGCAGCTTAATGGGCCCAGGGAATGAAAAACTGTTTTTT. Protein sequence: CASSLMGPGNEKLFF.

The CDR3 reads CASNEGGIWKLFF. The CDR3 DNA reads TGTGCCAGCAATGAGGGGGGGATCTGGAAACTGTTTTTT. This chain connects TRBV2 to TRBJ1-4; D is possibly TRBD1 (6 bases). Between the trimmed V and J ends, which lost 7 bases and 11 bases, there was a span of 17 bases. CDR1 SNHLY and CDR2 FYNNEI come from the germline V gene. The length of the CDR3 is 13 residues.

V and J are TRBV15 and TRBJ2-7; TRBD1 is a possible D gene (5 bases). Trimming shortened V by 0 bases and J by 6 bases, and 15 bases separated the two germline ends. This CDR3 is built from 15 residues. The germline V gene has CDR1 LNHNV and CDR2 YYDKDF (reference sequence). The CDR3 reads CATSRDLGQWTEQYF. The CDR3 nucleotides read TGTGCCACCAGCAGAGATCTAGGACAATGGACCGAGCAGTACTTC. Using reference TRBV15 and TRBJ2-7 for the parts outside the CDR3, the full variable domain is DAMVIQNPRYQVTQFGKPVTLSCSQTLNHNVMYWYQQKSSQAPKLLFHYYDKDFNNEADTPDNFQSRRPNTSFCFLDIRSPGLGDTAMYLCATSRDLGQWTEQYFGPGTRLTVT.

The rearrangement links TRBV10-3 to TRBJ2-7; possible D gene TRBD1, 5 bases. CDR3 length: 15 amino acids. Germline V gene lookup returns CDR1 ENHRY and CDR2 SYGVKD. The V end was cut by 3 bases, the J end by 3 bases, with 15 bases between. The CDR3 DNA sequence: TGTGCCATCAGTGAAGGCGCCAGGGATCGCTACGAGCAGTACTTC. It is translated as CAISEGARDRYEQYF.

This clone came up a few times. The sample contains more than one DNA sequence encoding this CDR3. CDR3 protein: CASSLGQIYEQYF. The CDR3 nucleotides read TGTGCCAGCAGCTTAGGACAGATCTACGAGCAGTACTTC. The chain carries TRBV7-2 and TRBJ2-7; TRBD1 is a possible D gene (5 bases). Trimming pared 1 base from V and 3 bases from J, leaving 7 bases between. The CDR3 is 13 residues long. The germline V gene encodes CDR1 SGHTA and CDR2 FQGNSA. Full variable domain (remainder filled in from reference TRBV7-2 and TRBJ2-7): GAGVSQSPSNKVTEKGKDVELRCDPISGHTALYWYRQSLGQGLEFLIYFQGNSAPDKSGLPSDRFSAERTGGSVSTLTIQRTQQEDSAVYLCASSLGQIYEQYFGPGTRLTVT.

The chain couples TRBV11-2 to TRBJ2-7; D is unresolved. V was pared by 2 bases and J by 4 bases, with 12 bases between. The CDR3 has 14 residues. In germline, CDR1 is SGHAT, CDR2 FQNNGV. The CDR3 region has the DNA TGTGCCAGCAGCTTACACAGTCAAATTTACGAGCAGTACTTC. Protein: CASSLHSQIYEQYF.

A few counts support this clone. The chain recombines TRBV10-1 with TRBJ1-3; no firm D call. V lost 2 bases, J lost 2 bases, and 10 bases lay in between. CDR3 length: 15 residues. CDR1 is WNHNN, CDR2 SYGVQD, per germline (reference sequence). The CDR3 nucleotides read TGCGCCAGCAGTGAGGCTCGAGGAGCTGGAAACACCATATATTTT. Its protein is CASSEARGAGNTIYF.

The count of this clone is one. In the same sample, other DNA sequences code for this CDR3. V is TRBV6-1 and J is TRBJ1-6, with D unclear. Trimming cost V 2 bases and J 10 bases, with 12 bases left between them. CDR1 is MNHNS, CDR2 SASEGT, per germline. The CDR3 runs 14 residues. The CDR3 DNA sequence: TGTGCCAGCAGTGAAACCGGACTCAGCTCACCCCTCCACTTT. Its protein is CASSETGLSSPLHF.

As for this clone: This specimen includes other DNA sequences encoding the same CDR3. CDR3 sequence (DNA): TGTGCCAGCAGTTACTCCCAGGGGGGGACTGAAGCTTTCTTT. Its translation: CASSYSQGGTEAFF. The rearrangement uses TRBV6-6 and TRBJ1-1; 7 nucleotides match TRBD1. CDR3 length: 14 amino acids. J lost 5 bases, V lost 0 bases, and 3 bases had no gene match. Germline V gene sequence: CDR1 MNHNY, CDR2 SVGAGI (reference sequence).

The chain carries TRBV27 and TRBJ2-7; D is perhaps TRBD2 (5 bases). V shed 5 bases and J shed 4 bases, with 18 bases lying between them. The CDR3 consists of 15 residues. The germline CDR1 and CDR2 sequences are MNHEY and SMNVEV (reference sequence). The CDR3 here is CASSPTPAIAYEQYF. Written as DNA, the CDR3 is TGTGCCAGCAGTCCCACACCAGCAATAGCGTACGAGCAGTACTTC.

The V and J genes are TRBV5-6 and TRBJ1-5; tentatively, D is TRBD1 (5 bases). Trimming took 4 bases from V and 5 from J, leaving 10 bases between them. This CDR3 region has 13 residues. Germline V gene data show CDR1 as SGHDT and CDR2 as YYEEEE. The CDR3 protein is CASSRGTDQPQHF. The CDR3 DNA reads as TGTGCCAGCAGCCGTGGGACGGATCAGCCCCAGCATTTT.

CDR3 DNA: TGCGCCAGCAGTGAACCTAGCGGGGGCCTGACCGACTACGAGCAGTACTTC. This gives the protein CASSEPSGGLTDYEQYF. The rearrangement links TRBV10-2 to TRBJ2-7; 10 bases fit TRBD2. Germline V gives CDR1 WSHSY, CDR2 SAAADI. CDR3 length: 17 residues. The junction had 11 bases not matched to a gene; V was cut back by 3 bases and J by 3 bases.

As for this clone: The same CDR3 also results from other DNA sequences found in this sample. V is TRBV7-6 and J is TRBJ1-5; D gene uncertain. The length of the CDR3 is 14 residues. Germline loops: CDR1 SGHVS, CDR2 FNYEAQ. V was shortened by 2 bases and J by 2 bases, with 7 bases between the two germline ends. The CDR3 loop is CASSLSGGNQPQHF. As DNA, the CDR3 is TGTGCCAGCAGCTTATCCGGGGGCAATCAGCCCCAGCATTTT. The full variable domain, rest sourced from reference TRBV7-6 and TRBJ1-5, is GAGVSQSPRYKVTKRGQDVALRCDPISGHVSLYWYRQALGQGPEFLTYFNYEAQQDKSGLPNDRFSAERPEGSISTLTIQRTEQRDSAMYRCASSLSGGNQPQHFGDGTRLSIL.

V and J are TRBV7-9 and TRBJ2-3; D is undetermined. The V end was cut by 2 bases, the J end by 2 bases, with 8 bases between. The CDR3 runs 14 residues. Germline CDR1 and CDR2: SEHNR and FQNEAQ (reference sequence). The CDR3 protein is CASSLPTPTDTQYF. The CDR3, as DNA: TGTGCCAGCAGCTTACCGACTCCCACAGATACGCAGTATTTT.

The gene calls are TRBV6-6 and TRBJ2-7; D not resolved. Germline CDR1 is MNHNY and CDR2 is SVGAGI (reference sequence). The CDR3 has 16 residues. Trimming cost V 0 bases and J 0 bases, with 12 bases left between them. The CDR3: CASSYSTGRSSYEQYF. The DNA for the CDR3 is TGTGCCAGCAGTTACTCGACGGGCAGGAGCTCCTACGAGCAGTACTTC.